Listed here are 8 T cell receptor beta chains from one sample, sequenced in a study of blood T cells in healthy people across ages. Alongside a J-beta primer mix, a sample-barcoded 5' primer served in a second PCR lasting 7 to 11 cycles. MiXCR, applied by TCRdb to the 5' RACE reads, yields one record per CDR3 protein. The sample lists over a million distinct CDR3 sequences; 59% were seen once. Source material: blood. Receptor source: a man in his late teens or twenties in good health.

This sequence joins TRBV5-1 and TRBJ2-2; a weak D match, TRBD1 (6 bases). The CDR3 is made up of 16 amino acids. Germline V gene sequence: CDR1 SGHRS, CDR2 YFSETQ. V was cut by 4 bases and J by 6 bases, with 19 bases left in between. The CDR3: CASSVVQGKGAGELFF. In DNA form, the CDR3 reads TGCGCCAGCAGCGTCGTCCAGGGGAAGGGTGCCGGGGAGCTGTTTTTT. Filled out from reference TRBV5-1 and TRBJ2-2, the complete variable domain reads KAGVTQTPRYLIKTRGQQVTLSCSPISGHRSVSWYQQTPGQGLQFLFEYFSETQRNKGNFPGRFSGRQFSNSRSEMNVSTLELGDSALYLCASSVVQGKGAGELFFGEGSRLTVL.

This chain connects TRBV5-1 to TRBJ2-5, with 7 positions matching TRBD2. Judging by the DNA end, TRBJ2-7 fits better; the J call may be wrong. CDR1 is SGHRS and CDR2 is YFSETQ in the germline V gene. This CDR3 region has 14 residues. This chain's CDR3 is CASSTGTNAYEQYF. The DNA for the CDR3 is TGCGCCAGCAGCACCGGGACTAATGCCTACGAGCAGTACTTC.

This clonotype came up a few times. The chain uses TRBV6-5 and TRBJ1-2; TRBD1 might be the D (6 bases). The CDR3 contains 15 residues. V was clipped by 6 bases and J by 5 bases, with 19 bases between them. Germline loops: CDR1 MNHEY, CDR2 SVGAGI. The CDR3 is CASREQPGAHYGYTF. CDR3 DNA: TGTGCCAGCAGGGAGCAGCCAGGGGCTCATTATGGCTACACCTTC.

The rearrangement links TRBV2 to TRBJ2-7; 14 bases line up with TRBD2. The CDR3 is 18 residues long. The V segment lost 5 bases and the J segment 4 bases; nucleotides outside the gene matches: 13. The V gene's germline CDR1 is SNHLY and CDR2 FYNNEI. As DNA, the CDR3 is TGTGCCAGCAGTTTGCCGGGACTAGCGGGAGAGGGGAGATACGAGCAGTACTTC. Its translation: CASSLPGLAGEGRYEQYF.

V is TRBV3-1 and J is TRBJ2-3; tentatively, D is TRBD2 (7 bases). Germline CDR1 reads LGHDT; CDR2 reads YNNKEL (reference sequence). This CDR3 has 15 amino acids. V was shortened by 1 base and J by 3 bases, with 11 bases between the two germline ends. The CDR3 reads CASSQGGGETDTQYF. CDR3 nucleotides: TGTGCCAGCAGCCAAGGAGGGGGGGAAACAGATACGCAGTATTTT.

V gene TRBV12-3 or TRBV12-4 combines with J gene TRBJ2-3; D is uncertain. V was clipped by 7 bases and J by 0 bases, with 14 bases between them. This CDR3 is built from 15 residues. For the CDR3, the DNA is TGTGCCAGCACCCTGGCACTGCCTAGCACAGATACGCAGTATTTT. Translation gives CASTLALPSTDTQYF.

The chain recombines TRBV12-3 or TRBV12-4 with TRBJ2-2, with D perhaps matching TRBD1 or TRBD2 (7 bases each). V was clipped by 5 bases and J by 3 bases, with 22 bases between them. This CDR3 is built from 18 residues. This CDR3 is CASSRPGGWTGYTGELFF. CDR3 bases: TGTGCCAGCAGTCGCCCGGGGGGATGGACAGGTTACACCGGGGAGCTGTTTTTT.

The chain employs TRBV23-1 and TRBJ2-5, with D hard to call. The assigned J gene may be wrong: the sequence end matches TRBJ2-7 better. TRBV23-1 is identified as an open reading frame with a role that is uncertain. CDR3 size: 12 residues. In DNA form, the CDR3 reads TGCGCCAGCAGTCACATTAAGGGCGAGCAGTACTTC. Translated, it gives CASSHIKGEQYF.